A single sample gave rise to the 21 T cell receptor beta chains below, sequenced in a study of cytomegalovirus exposure and HLA in healthy donors. The primer mix had 60 Vbeta and 13 Jbeta primers. Profiling relied on immunoSEQ multiplex PCR, and the TCRdb table lists in-frame clones only, not all of them. The sample records some 93,000 clones, around a tenth being singletons. Sequenced input: PBMCs. These receptors all come from a man aged 45-65 years in good health and CMV-seropositive.

The CDR3: CASSVGRLAGPETQYF. The CDR3 DNA reads as TGTGCCAGCAGCGTAGGGCGCCTAGCGGGACCAGAGACCCAGTACTTC. This chain joins TRBV9 and TRBJ2-5; TRBD2 matches 9 bases. This CDR3 contains 16 residues. The V gene's germline CDR1 is SGDLS and CDR2 YYNGEE. V shed 0 bases and J 4 bases; nucleotides not matched to a gene: 7.

This clone was detected only a few times. V gene TRBV6-5 combines with J gene TRBJ2-7; perhaps TRBD1 as D (6 bases). Deletions cut 8 bases from V and 2 bases from J, with 16 bases between. The germline CDR1 and CDR2 sequences are MNHEY and SVGAGI. The length of the CDR3 is 14 residues. Here the CDR3 DNA reads TGTGCCAGCGGACGAACACAGGGAGCCTACGAGCAGTACTTC. It specifies CASGRTQGAYEQYF.

J is TRBJ2-2 and V is TRBV6-1; 7 positions match TRBD2. J lost 3 bases, V lost 8 bases, and 9 bases had no gene match. This CDR3 comprises 15 residues. CDR1 MNHNS and CDR2 SASEGT come from the germline V gene. In DNA, the CDR3 is TGTGCCAGCCTGGGGAGGGTTTGGGACACCGGGGAGCTGTTTTTT. Translated, it gives CASLGRVWDTGELFF.

This clone was counted between two and nine times. The genes are TRBV27 and TRBJ1-1, with TRBD1 matching over 7 bases. V dropped 8 bases and J dropped 5; count of bases not matched to a gene: 14. Germline CDR1 MNHEY, CDR2 SMNVEV (reference sequence). The CDR3 is made up of 15 amino acids. CDR3 sequence (DNA): TGTGCCAGCCTAAGAAGACAGGGAGTATCAACTGAAGCTTTCTTT. As protein: CASLRRQGVSTEAFF.

This clone showed up just a few times. The chain recombines TRBV27 with TRBJ2-1; D perhaps matches TRBD2 (5 bases). Trimming took 4 bases from V and 10 from J, leaving 8 bases between them. The CDR3 totals 11 residues. CDR1 is MNHEY and CDR2 is SMNVEV in the germline V gene (reference sequence). The CDR3 loop is CASSSGVEQFF. In DNA form, the CDR3 reads TGTGCCAGCAGTTCCGGGGTGGAGCAGTTCTTC.

This clone has just a few counts. The chain joins TRBV4-2 to TRBJ2-5; 13 nucleotides agree with TRBD2. CDR3 length: 19 amino acids. Germline loops: CDR1 LGHNA, CDR2 YNFKEQ. Trimming cost V 0 bases and J 4 bases; bases outside gene matches: 11. This chain's CDR3 is CASSQEIGLAGDLVETQYF. The CDR3 DNA follows: TGTGCCAGCAGCCAAGAAATTGGACTAGCGGGAGACCTCGTAGAGACCCAGTACTTC.

This clone was seen more than once but under ten times. The chain combines TRBV5-4 with TRBJ2-5; tentatively, D is TRBD2 (5 bases). The CDR3 runs 15 residues. The germline V gene encodes CDR1 SGHNT and CDR2 YYREEE (reference sequence). The germline V and J ends were trimmed by 4 bases and 4 bases, with 17 bases remaining between them. This CDR3 is CASSRPDGVGETQYF. The CDR3 bases are TGTGCCAGCAGCCGCCCGGACGGGGTGGGAGAGACCCAGTACTTC.

In this sample, this clone turned up a few times. The J gene is TRBJ1-2, the V gene TRBV18; the match to TRBD1 covers 10 bases. The CDR3 sequence is 16 residues long. V dropped 3 bases and J dropped 3; count of bases not matched to a gene: 7. Germline assignment: CDR1 KGHSH and CDR2 LQKENI. The CDR3, as DNA: TGTGCCAGCTCACCGACCGGGACAGGGGACGACTATGGCTACACCTTC. Protein sequence: CASSPTGTGDDYGYTF.

This clone was detected only a few times. The chain has TRBV14 and TRBJ2-5; TRBD2 aligns across 8 bases. CDR3 length: 17 residues. V lost 3 bases and J lost 4; bases outside the gene matches: 13. Germline V lookup: CDR1 SGHDN, CDR2 FVKESK. CDR3 in DNA: TGTGCCAGCAGCCACACCCGGGACTCCCGGGGGGGAGAGACCCAGTACTTC. Translation: CASSHTRDSRGGETQYF.

This clone showed up just a few times. The rearrangement links TRBV7-6 to TRBJ2-1, with 10 bases aligning to TRBD2. CDR1 is SGHVS, CDR2 FNYEAQ, per germline. V shed 4 bases and J 1 base; nucleotides not matched to a gene: 1. The CDR3 runs 15 residues. The CDR3, as DNA: TGTGCCAGCAGCTCGACTAGCGGGTCCTACAATGAGCAGTTCTTC. It encodes CASSSTSGSYNEQFF.

This clone has more than one count but fewer than ten. The chain recombines TRBV7-6 with TRBJ2-1, with D uncertain. The germline V gene encodes CDR1 SGHVS and CDR2 FNYEAQ. V was trimmed by 3 bases and J by 1 base, leaving 4 bases between them. The length of the CDR3 is 13 residues. DNA for the CDR3: TGTGCCAGCAGCTTTCGTTCCTACAATGAGCAGTTCTTC. This translates into CASSFRSYNEQFF.

This chain uses TRBV30 with TRBJ2-7; 8 nucleotides align to TRBD1. This CDR3 spans 12 amino acids. With V trimmed by 5 bases and J by 3 bases, 3 bases remained unmatched. Germline loops: CDR1 GTSNPN, CDR2 SVGIG (reference sequence). CDR3 in amino acids: CAWDRGSYEQYF. CDR3 in DNA: TGTGCCTGGGACAGGGGAAGCTACGAGCAGTACTTC.

This chain uses TRBV5-4 with TRBJ2-3; a possible D gene is TRBD1 (5 bases). Germline V lookup: CDR1 SGHNT, CDR2 YYREEE (reference sequence). This CDR3 comprises 16 residues. V was cut by 0 bases and J by 0 bases, with 11 bases left in between. The CDR3 loop reads CASSLGAGISTDTQYF. CDR3 DNA sequence: TGTGCCAGCAGCTTGGGGGCAGGGATAAGCACAGATACGCAGTATTTT.

This clone was seen many times. The chain recombines TRBV19 with TRBJ2-1; perhaps TRBD2 as D (5 bases). The ends were cut back, 1 base at V and 10 bases at J, with 14 bases in the middle. Per germline, CDR1 LNHDA and CDR2 SQIVND (reference sequence). The length of the CDR3 is 14 residues. The chain's CDR3 is CASSIGELVNEQFF. Written as DNA, the CDR3 is TGTGCCAGTAGTATAGGGGAGCTAGTGAACGAGCAGTTCTTC. Complete variable domain (other parts from reference TRBV19 and TRBJ2-1): DGGITQSPKYLFRKEGQNVTLSCEQNLNHDAMYWYRQDPGQGLRLIYYSQIVNDFQKGDIAEGYSVSREKKESFPLTVTSAQKNPTAFYLCASSIGELVNEQFFGPGTRLTVL.

V gene TRBV28 combines with J gene TRBJ1-2; no clear D. The germline CDR1 and CDR2 sequences are MDHEN and SYDVKM. CDR3 length: 12 residues. V was shortened by 1 base and J by 8 bases, with 8 bases between the two germline ends. CDR3 nucleotide sequence: TGTGCCAGCAGTTTATCCTCGGGGGGCTACACCTTC. Translating it yields CASSLSSGGYTF.

In this sample, this clone turned up a few times. The chain combines TRBV19 with TRBJ1-4; 7 bases are a match to TRBD1. CDR3 length: 15 residues. Per germline, CDR1 LNHDA and CDR2 SQIVND (reference sequence). The V segment lost 5 bases and the J segment 7 bases; nucleotides outside the gene matches: 10. CDR3 sequence: CASSVSRGVGEKLFF. CDR3 sequence (DNA): TGTGCCAGTAGTGTTTCCAGGGGGGTTGGTGAAAAACTGTTTTTT.

The J gene is TRBJ2-1, the V gene TRBV7-2; 12 bases map to TRBD2. Germline CDR1 and CDR2: SGHTA and FQGNSA. CDR3 length: 15 amino acids. With 5 bases clipped from V and 3 bases from J, the junction kept 2 bases outside the gene matches. The CDR3 reads CASSPTSGGYNEQFF. The CDR3 bases are TGTGCCAGCAGCCCGACTAGCGGGGGCTACAATGAGCAGTTCTTC.

V usage is TRBV27 and J usage is TRBJ2-3, with 8 bases lining up with TRBD2. Per the germline V gene, CDR1 is MNHEY and CDR2 is SMNVEV (reference sequence). After removal of 7 bases from V and 4 bases from J, the junction contained 4 bases not matched to a gene. This CDR3 has 13 amino acids. The CDR3 DNA sequence: TGTGCCAGCACCCCGGGAGGGGCAGATACGCAGTATTTT. Translated, it gives CASTPGGADTQYF.

This clone was detected a few times. J is TRBJ2-1 and V is TRBV10-3; 11 bases line up with TRBD2. The CDR3 covers 15 residues. J lost 7 bases, V lost 4 bases, and 6 bases had no gene match. CDR1 and CDR2 from the germline V gene are ENHRY and SYGVKD. The CDR3 region has the DNA TGTGCCATCAGTGGGGAGACTAGCGGGGTGAATGAGCAGTTCTTC. Its translation: CAISGETSGVNEQFF.

The chain uses TRBV11-2 and TRBJ2-7; D is possibly TRBD2 (6 bases). This CDR3 comprises 12 residues. V lost 5 bases and J 7 bases, leaving 12 bases between the germline ends. Germline CDR1 is SGHAT and CDR2 is FQNNGV. The CDR3 reads CASSQGTLEQYF. The CDR3 DNA is TGTGCCAGCAGCCAAGGGACTTTAGAGCAGTACTTC.

J is TRBJ2-5 and V is TRBV29-1; D remains unclear. The V end lost 4 bases, the J end lost 0 bases, and 12 bases lay between the germline ends. Germline V gene data show CDR1 as SQVTM and CDR2 as ANQGSEA. The CDR3 has 14 residues. CDR3 protein: CSVVPWQYQETQYF. The CDR3 DNA reads TGCAGCGTTGTCCCTTGGCAGTACCAAGAGACCCAGTACTTC.